The rows below give T cell receptor beta chains drawn from one sample of a study of blood T cell repertoires in COVID-19. Assay: immunoSEQ multiplex PCR; the TCRdb copy retains only in-frame clones and omits some. This sample yields some 260,000 clones, of which around nine tenths are seen a single time; roughly 10% belongs to the top ten. Sequencing input: peripheral blood. The receptors stem from a woman in her 70s with COVID-19, enrolled during active disease. The CDR3 runs from the conserved cysteine through the conserved F or W.

V gene: TRBV28; CDR3 length: 15; CDR3 protein: CASREGQARTGELFF
V gene: TRBV7-9; CDR3 length: 14; CDR3 protein: CASSSGTVAEKLFF
V gene: TRBV6-5; CDR3 length: 15; CDR3 protein: CASSALTSGADTQYF
V gene: TRBV5-5; CDR3 length: 19; CDR3 protein: CASSLLGIPGTGRHTEAFF
V gene: TRBV5-1; CDR3 length: 15; CDR3 protein: CASSLITSGSYEQYF
V gene: TRBV10-2; CDR3 length: 16; CDR3 protein: CASSPFLGGHTDTQYF
V gene: TRBV3-1/TRBV3-2; CDR3 length: 14; CDR3 protein: CASSQDDISYEQYF
V gene: TRBV3-1/TRBV3-2; CDR3 length: 16; CDR3 protein: CASSQSPAGRLTEAFF
V gene: TRBV20-1; CDR3 length: 13; CDR3 protein: CSASVGGPTEAFF
V gene: TRBV15; CDR3 length: 15; CDR3 protein: CATSRDATANQPQHF
V gene: TRBV30; CDR3 length: 14; CDR3 protein: CAWSEGGPHQPQHF
V gene: TRBV29-1; CDR3 length: 12; CDR3 protein: CSAGHKNTEAFF
V gene: TRBV20-1; CDR3 length: 14; CDR3 protein: CSASDLSSYNEQFF
V gene: TRBV29-1; CDR3 length: 14; CDR3 protein: CSVVGTGGQETQYF
V gene: TRBV5-6; CDR3 length: 16; CDR3 protein: CASSLGLGWSGTEAFF
V gene: TRBV5-1; CDR3 length: 15; CDR3 protein: CASYDRGGLSDTQYF
V gene: TRBV20-1; CDR3 length: 13; CDR3 protein: CSASVQAGYGYTF
V gene: TRBV9; CDR3 length: 15; CDR3 protein: CASSVGGQVTEKLFF
V gene: TRBV7-9; CDR3 length: 16; CDR3 protein: CASSSRDLTSSNEQFF
V gene: TRBV6-2/TRBV6-3; CDR3 length: 18; CDR3 protein: CASSYSTRQDSFNQPQHF
V gene: TRBV11-3; CDR3 length: 13; CDR3 protein: CASSRRQGAEAFF
V gene: TRBV30; CDR3 length: 14; CDR3 protein: CAWSVGTGSQPQHF
V gene: TRBV9; CDR3 length: 16; CDR3 protein: CASSVAGVGNTGELFF
V gene: TRBV29-1; CDR3 length: 11; CDR3 protein: CSVEGAHGYTF
V gene: TRBV30; CDR3 length: 14; CDR3 protein: CAWGRLAGEYEQYF
V gene: TRBV7-2; CDR3 length: 13; CDR3 protein: CASSQQGDQPQHF
V gene: TRBV13; CDR3 length: 12; CDR3 protein: CASGQGTHEQYF
V gene: TRBV5-6; CDR3 length: 12; CDR3 protein: CASSHTGAKLFF
V gene: TRBV6-5; CDR3 length: 12; CDR3 protein: CASASSTDTQYF
V gene: TRBV7-2; CDR3 length: 16; CDR3 protein: CASSPPGAGGHGEQFF
V gene: TRBV28; CDR3 length: 17; CDR3 protein: CASSLGQGRILNTEAFF
V gene: TRBV5-1; CDR3 length: 18; CDR3 protein: CASSLFSARTLSSYEQYF
V gene: TRBV6-1; CDR3 length: 12; CDR3 protein: CASRDSANVLTF
V gene: TRBV9; CDR3 length: 15; CDR3 protein: CASSVAGDSNQPQHF
V gene: TRBV28; CDR3 length: 15; CDR3 protein: CASSFGGNGNQPQHF
V gene: TRBV30; CDR3 length: 13; CDR3 protein: CAWSPRSHNEQFF
V gene: TRBV5-1; CDR3 length: 15; CDR3 protein: CASSLHRGGDTEAFF
V gene: TRBV6-1; CDR3 length: 13; CDR3 protein: CASSEGPGNTIYF
V gene: TRBV5-6; CDR3 length: 16; CDR3 protein: CASSLETGRRDQPQHF
V gene: TRBV19; CDR3 length: 15; CDR3 protein: CASSFRESSYNEQFF
V gene: TRBV12-5; CDR3 length: 14; CDR3 protein: CASGLGQRKETQYF
V gene: TRBV19; CDR3 length: 11; CDR3 protein: CASGGHETQYF
V gene: TRBV28; CDR3 length: 15; CDR3 protein: CASSPRQGVIAEQYF
V gene: TRBV27; CDR3 length: 16; CDR3 protein: CASSLSGAVKNQPQHF
V gene: TRBV28; CDR3 length: 16; CDR3 protein: CASSPDTGTAGLGYTF
V gene: TRBV7-2; CDR3 length: 14; CDR3 protein: CASSLNVGERTIYF
V gene: TRBV2; CDR3 length: 13; CDR3 protein: CASSGTGGSPLHF